Reported below is one TCR beta chain. Enrollment of patients from Seattle took place during active infection, with longitudinal follow-up. The sample belongs to a study of blood T cell repertoires in COVID-19. In the study overall: Acute-phase and convalescent COVID-19 samples originated in the United States, Italy and Spain. Sample material is recorded as cDNA or gDNA derived from T cells, B-cell-depleted T cells, or PBMCs.

TCRdb's table, derived via immunoSEQ multiplex PCR, lists solely in-frame clones and lacks some. This sample carries some 75,000 clones, approximately 86% of them seen once, and the ten largest clones take 5.5% to 7%. CDR1 and CDR2 (germline): MNHEY, SVGAGI. After removal of 0 bases from V and 5 bases from J, the junction contained 5 bases not matched to a gene. CDR3 length equals 16 residues. Sequencing input: peripheral blood. This chain connects TRBV6-5 to TRBJ1-2; 11 bases fit TRBD1. This TCR was recovered from a man aged 80 or over with COVID-19, enrolled during active disease. The CDR3 nucleotides read TGTGCCAGCAGTTACTCGAGCGGACAGGGGGCTTATGGCTACACCTTC. Its translation is CASSYSSGQGAYGYTF.